This TCR beta chain was captured in a study of shared clonotypes between healthy human individuals. Study-wide points: Non-shared clonotypes had lower generation probabilities than clonotypes shared by all four sorted-subset donors. The naive CD4 repertoires of a few donors were compared, and about 5% of clonotypes were shared.

For this clone: Its antigen is still unknown.

Measured with immunoSEQ multiplex PCR; TCRdb has only the in-frame clones, and not every one. The data hold over a million clones, with roughly 97% observed a single time. Per the germline V gene, CDR1 is LNHDA and CDR2 is SQIVND (reference sequence). The CDR3 length is 12 residues. V was trimmed by 5 bases and J by 3 bases, leaving 5 bases between them. V is TRBV19 and J is TRBJ1-5; D gene uncertain. The sequenced sample was naive CD4+ T cells sorted from blood. Sample subset: CD45RA+ positively selected. This clonotype was sampled from a man aged 25-40 years in good health. CDR3 sequence reads: CASSDINQPQHF. Written as DNA, the CDR3 is TGTGCCAGTAGTGATATCAATCAGCCCCAGCATTTT. Using reference TRBV19 and TRBJ1-5 for the parts outside the CDR3, the full variable domain is DGGITQSPKYLFRKEGQNVTLSCEQNLNHDAMYWYRQDPGQGLRLIYYSQIVNDFQKGDIAEGYSVSREKKESFPLTVTSAQKNPTAFYLCASSDINQPQHFGDGTRLSIL.